The rows below give T cell receptor beta chains drawn from one sample of a study of CD8+CD57+ T cells in acquired aplastic anemia. In TCRdb, the reads were re-called with MiXCR into one record per CDR3 protein. The sample lists about 160,000 distinct CDR3 sequences, about 50% occurring once. Sequencing input: sorted CD4+, CD8+, or CD8+CD57+ T cells (not recorded which) from PBMCs. The source is a human donor with aplastic anemia. Both conserved end residues are part of each CDR3. Each record gives: D gene, clone size, V gene, J gene, CDR3 protein, CDR3 DNA. The D gene is left open where the match is weak. Clone size is stated in some rows and not others, as once, few, many or a class when expanded.

d_call: -
clone_size: -
v_call: TRBV20-1
j_call: TRBJ2-3
cdr3_aa: CSARVGGTADTQYF
cdr3_nt: TGCAGTGCTAGAGTCGGGGGTACCGCAGATACGCAGTATTTT

d_call: TRBD1
clone_size: -
v_call: TRBV4-2
j_call: TRBJ2-7
cdr3_aa: CASSREAGGSYEQYF
cdr3_nt: TGTGCCAGCAGCCGAGAGGCAGGGGGCTCCTACGAGCAGTACTTC

d_call: TRBD2
clone_size: -
v_call: TRBV19
j_call: TRBJ2-1
cdr3_aa: CASIYAGGPSDEQFF
cdr3_nt: TGTGCCAGCATCTATGCGGGGGGGCCTAGCGATGAGCAGTTCTTC

d_call: TRBD1
clone_size: many
v_call: TRBV24-1
j_call: TRBJ1-5
cdr3_aa: CATEKTGGGPNQPQHF
cdr3_nt: TGTGCCACCGAAAAAACAGGGGGCGGCCCCAATCAGCCCCAGCATTTT

d_call: -
clone_size: -
v_call: TRBV15
j_call: TRBJ2-3
cdr3_aa: CATSRGQVLASTDTQYF
cdr3_nt: TGTGCCACCAGCAGAGGACAGGTATTAGCTAGCACAGATACGCAGTATTTT

d_call: -
clone_size: many
v_call: TRBV7-2
j_call: TRBJ2-7
cdr3_aa: CASSLGRTYEQYF
cdr3_nt: TGCGCCAGCAGCTTAGGGCGGACCTACGAGCAGTACTTC

d_call: -
clone_size: -
v_call: TRBV10-3
j_call: TRBJ1-2
cdr3_aa: CAISATASGYTF
cdr3_nt: TGTGCCATCAGTGCCACAGCCTCTGGCTACACCTTC

d_call: -
clone_size: -
v_call: TRBV24-1
j_call: TRBJ2-3
cdr3_aa: CATSDLDQTSADTQYF
cdr3_nt: TGTGCCACCAGTGATTTGGACCAAACCTCGGCAGATACGCAGTATTTT

d_call: -
clone_size: -
v_call: TRBV2
j_call: TRBJ2-7
cdr3_aa: CASRGTSASQQYF
cdr3_nt: TGTGCCAGCAGGGGGACATCCGCCTCACAGCAGTACTTC

d_call: TRBD2
clone_size: many
v_call: TRBV5-5
j_call: TRBJ2-5
cdr3_aa: CASSLGLAGNWGTQYF
cdr3_nt: TGTGCCAGCAGCTTGGGACTAGCGGGAAATTGGGGGACCCAGTACTTC

d_call: -
clone_size: many
v_call: TRBV5-1
j_call: TRBJ2-7
cdr3_aa: CASSSRGEYF
cdr3_nt: TGCGCCAGCAGCTCGAGGGGGGAGTACTTC

d_call: TRBD2
clone_size: many
v_call: TRBV7-2
j_call: TRBJ2-3
cdr3_aa: CASSLGLAGADTQYF
cdr3_nt: TGTGCCAGCAGCTTAGGACTAGCGGGAGCAGATACGCAGTATTTT

d_call: TRBD2
clone_size: -
v_call: TRBV10-3
j_call: TRBJ2-2
cdr3_aa: CATTSGGANTGELFF
cdr3_nt: TGTGCCACGACTAGCGGGGGGGCGAACACCGGGGAGCTGTTTTTT

d_call: -
clone_size: -
v_call: TRBV10-3
j_call: TRBJ2-6
cdr3_aa: CAIDAGANVLTF
cdr3_nt: TGTGCCATCGATGCTGGGGCCAACGTCCTGACTTTC

d_call: -
clone_size: -
v_call: TRBV10-2
j_call: TRBJ1-1
cdr3_aa: CASNGGVFGGMNTEAFF
cdr3_nt: TGCGCCAGCAACGGGGGCGTGTTTGGGGGCATGAACACTGAAGCTTTCTTT

d_call: TRBD1
clone_size: -
v_call: TRBV25-1
j_call: TRBJ1-4
cdr3_aa: CASSEGTGRAEKLFF
cdr3_nt: TGTGCCAGCAGTGAAGGGACAGGGAGGGCTGAAAAACTGTTTTTT

d_call: TRBD2
clone_size: many
v_call: TRBV9
j_call: TRBJ2-3
cdr3_aa: CASSPSLQGGGADTQYF
cdr3_nt: TGTGCCAGCAGCCCGAGCCTCCAAGGCGGGGGGGCAGATACGCAGTATTTT

d_call: -
clone_size: many
v_call: TRBV5-4
j_call: TRBJ2-7
cdr3_aa: CASSLSGEQYF
cdr3_nt: TGTGCCAGCAGCTTGTCCGGCGAGCAGTACTTC

d_call: -
clone_size: many
v_call: TRBV6-5
j_call: TRBJ1-2
cdr3_aa: CASSYGREPYGYTF
cdr3_nt: TGTGCCAGCAGTTACGGGAGGGAACCCTATGGCTACACCTTC

d_call: -
clone_size: many
v_call: TRBV7-9
j_call: TRBJ2-7
cdr3_aa: CASSLGVSGSYEQYF
cdr3_nt: TGTGCCAGCAGCTTAGGTGTCTCAGGGTCCTACGAGCAGTACTTC

d_call: -
clone_size: few
v_call: TRBV10-1
j_call: TRBJ2-5
cdr3_aa: CASNREQETQYF
cdr3_nt: TGCGCCAGCAACAGGGAGCAAGAGACCCAGTACTTC

d_call: -
clone_size: few
v_call: TRBV3-1
j_call: TRBJ2-1
cdr3_aa: CASRPSGTFYNEQFF
cdr3_nt: TGTGCCAGCAGACCCTCAGGGACTTTTTACAATGAGCAGTTCTTC

d_call: TRBD2
clone_size: -
v_call: TRBV5-6
j_call: TRBJ2-1
cdr3_aa: CASSSGTSGIDEQFF
cdr3_nt: TGTGCCAGCAGCTCCGGGACTAGCGGGATCGATGAGCAGTTCTTC

d_call: TRBD2
clone_size: -
v_call: TRBV12-3/TRBV12-4
j_call: TRBJ2-1
cdr3_aa: CASSPSGSGEQFF
cdr3_nt: TGTGCCAGCAGTCCTAGCGGGAGTGGTGAGCAGTTCTTC